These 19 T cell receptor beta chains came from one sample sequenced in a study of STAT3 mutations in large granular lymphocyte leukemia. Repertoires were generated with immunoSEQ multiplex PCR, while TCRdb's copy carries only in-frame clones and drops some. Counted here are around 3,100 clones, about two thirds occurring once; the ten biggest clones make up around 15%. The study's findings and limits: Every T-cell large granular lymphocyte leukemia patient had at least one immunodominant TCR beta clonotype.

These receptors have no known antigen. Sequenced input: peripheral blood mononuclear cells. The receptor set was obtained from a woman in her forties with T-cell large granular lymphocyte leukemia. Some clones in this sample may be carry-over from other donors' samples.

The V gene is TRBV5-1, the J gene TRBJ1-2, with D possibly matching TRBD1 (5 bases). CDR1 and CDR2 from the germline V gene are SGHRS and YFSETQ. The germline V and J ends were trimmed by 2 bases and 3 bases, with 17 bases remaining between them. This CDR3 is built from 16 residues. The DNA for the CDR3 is TGCGCCAGCAGCTTCAATCCCTCAGGGTTACACTATGGCTACACCTTC. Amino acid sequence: CASSFNPSGLHYGYTF.

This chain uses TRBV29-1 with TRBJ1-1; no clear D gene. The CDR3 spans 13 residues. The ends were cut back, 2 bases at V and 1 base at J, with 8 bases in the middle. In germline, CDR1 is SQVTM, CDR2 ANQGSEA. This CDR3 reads CSVEPFPNTEAFF. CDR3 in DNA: TGCAGCGTTGAACCTTTCCCGAACACTGAAGCTTTCTTT.

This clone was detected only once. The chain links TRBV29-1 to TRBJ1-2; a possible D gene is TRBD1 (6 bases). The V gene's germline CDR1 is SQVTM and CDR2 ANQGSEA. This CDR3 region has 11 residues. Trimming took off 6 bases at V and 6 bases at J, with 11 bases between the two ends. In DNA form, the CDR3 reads TGCAGCGTCCCCCAGGGGCATGGCTACACCTTC. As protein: CSVPQGHGYTF.

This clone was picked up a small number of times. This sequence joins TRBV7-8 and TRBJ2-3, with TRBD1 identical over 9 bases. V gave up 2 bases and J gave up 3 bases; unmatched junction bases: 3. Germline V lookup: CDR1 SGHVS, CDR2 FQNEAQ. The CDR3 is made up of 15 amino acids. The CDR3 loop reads CASSLRQGETDTQYF. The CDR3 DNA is TGTGCCAGCAGCTTACGACAGGGGGAAACAGATACGCAGTATTTT.

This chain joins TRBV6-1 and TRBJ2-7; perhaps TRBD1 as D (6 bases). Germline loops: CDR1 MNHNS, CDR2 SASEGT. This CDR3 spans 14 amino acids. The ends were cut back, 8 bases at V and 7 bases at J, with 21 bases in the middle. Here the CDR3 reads CASGSPPRDKEQYF. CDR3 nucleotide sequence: TGTGCCAGCGGCTCCCCTCCACGGGACAAGGAGCAGTACTTC.

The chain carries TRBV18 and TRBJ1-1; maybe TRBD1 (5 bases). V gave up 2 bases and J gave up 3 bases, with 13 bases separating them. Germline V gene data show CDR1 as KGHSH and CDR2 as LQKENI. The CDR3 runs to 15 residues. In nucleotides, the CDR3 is TGTGCCAGCTCACCAATTCAGGGAGGGGACACTGAAGCTTTCTTT. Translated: CASSPIQGGDTEAFF.

DNA of the CDR3: TGTGCCAGCAGCCACCGAGCCGACACCGGGGAGCTGTTTTTT. This sequence encodes CASSHRADTGELFF. The chain has TRBV6-4 and TRBJ2-2; D is uncertain. Germline CDR1 MRHNA, CDR2 SNTAGT. The CDR3 extends over 14 amino acids. V was clipped by 6 bases and J by 3 bases, with 11 bases between them.

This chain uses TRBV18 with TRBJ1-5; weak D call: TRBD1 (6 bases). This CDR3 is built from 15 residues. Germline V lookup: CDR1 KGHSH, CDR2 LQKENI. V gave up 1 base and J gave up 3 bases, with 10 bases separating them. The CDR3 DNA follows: TGTGCCAGCTCACCACAGGGGGTCCCCAATCAGCCCCAGCATTTT. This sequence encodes CASSPQGVPNQPQHF.

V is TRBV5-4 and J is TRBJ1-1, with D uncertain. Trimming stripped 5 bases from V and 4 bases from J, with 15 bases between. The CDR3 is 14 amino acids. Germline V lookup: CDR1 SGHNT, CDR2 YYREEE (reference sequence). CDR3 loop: CASRNHWEGTEAFF. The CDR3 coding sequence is TGTGCCAGCAGAAACCACTGGGAGGGCACTGAAGCTTTCTTT.

The CDR3 coding sequence is TGTGCCAGCAGCCTGTGGACTAGCGGGGCCCAAGAGACCCAGTACTTC. It translates to CASSLWTSGAQETQYF. The V gene is TRBV7-2, the J gene TRBJ2-5, with 12 nucleotides matching TRBD2. Germline loops: CDR1 SGHTA, CDR2 FQGNSA. The CDR3 loop spans 16 amino acids. V lost 5 bases, J lost 1 base, and 5 bases stayed unmatched. Filled out from reference TRBV7-2 and TRBJ2-5, the complete variable domain reads GAGVSQSPSNKVTEKGKDVELRCDPISGHTALYWYRQSLGQGLEFLIYFQGNSAPDKSGLPSDRFSAERTGGSVSTLTIQRTQQEDSAVYLCASSLWTSGAQETQYFGPGTRLLVL.

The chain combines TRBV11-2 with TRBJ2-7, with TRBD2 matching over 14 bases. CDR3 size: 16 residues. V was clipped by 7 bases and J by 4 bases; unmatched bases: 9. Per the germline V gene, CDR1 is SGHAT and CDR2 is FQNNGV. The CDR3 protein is CASKGLAGDRWYEQYF. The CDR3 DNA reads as TGTGCCAGCAAGGGACTAGCGGGAGATAGGTGGTACGAGCAGTACTTC.

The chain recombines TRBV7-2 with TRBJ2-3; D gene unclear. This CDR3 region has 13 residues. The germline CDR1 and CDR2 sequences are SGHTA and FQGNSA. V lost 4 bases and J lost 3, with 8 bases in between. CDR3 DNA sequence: TGTGCCAGCAGCTCCTACTTTACAGATACGCAGTATTTT. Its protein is CASSSYFTDTQYF. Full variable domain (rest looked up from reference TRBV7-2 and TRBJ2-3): GAGVSQSPSNKVTEKGKDVELRCDPISGHTALYWYRQSLGQGLEFLIYFQGNSAPDKSGLPSDRFSAERTGGSVSTLTIQRTQQEDSAVYLCASSSYFTDTQYFGPGTRLTVL.

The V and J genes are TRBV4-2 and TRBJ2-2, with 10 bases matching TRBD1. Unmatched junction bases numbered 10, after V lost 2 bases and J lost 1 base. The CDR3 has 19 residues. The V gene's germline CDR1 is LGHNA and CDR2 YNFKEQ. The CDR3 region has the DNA TGTGCCAGCAGCCAACTCACCGGGACAGGGGCCATGAACACCGGGGAGCTGTTTTTT. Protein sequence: CASSQLTGTGAMNTGELFF.

The CDR3 bases are TGTGCCAGTCGCGGGGGCCCAGGGACCAGCTCCTACGAGCAGTACTTC. Its translation is CASRGGPGTSSYEQYF. The chain links TRBV27 to TRBJ2-7; weak D call: TRBD2 (7 bases). CDR1 MNHEY and CDR2 SMNVEV come from the germline V gene (reference sequence). The V gene lost 9 bases and the J gene lost 0 bases, with 21 bases spanning the gap. The CDR3 has 16 residues.

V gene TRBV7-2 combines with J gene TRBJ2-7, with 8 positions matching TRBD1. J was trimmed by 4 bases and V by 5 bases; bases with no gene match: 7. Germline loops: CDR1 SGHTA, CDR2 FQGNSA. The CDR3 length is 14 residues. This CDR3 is CASSPPGQVYEQYF. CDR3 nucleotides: TGTGCCAGCAGCCCACCGGGACAGGTGTACGAGCAGTACTTC.

As DNA, the CDR3 is TGTGCCAGCAGCTTAGTGGGGAGGTGGGTTTGGAACTATGGCTACACCTTC. Its translation: CASSLVGRWVWNYGYTF. The chain recombines TRBV7-2 with TRBJ1-2, with D unclear. V lost 1 base and J 2 bases, leaving 17 bases between the germline ends. This CDR3 has 17 residues. Germline CDR1 is SGHTA and CDR2 is FQGNSA.

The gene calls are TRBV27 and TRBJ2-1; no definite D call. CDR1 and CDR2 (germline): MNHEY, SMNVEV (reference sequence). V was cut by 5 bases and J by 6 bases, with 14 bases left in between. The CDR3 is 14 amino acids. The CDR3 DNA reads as TGTGCCAGCAGTCCGATAGGGTCCGGCAATGAGCAGTTCTTC. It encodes CASSPIGSGNEQFF.

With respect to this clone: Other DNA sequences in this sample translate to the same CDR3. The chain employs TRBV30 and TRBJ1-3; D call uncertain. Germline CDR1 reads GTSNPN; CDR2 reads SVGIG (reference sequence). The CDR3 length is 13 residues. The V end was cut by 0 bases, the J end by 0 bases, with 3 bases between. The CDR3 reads CAWSVGSGNTIYF. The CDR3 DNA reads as TGTGCCTGGAGTGTAGGCTCTGGAAACACCATATATTTT. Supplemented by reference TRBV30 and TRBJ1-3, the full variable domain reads SQTIHQWPATLVQPVGSPLSLECTVEGTSNPNLYWYRQAAGRGLQLLFYSVGIGQISSEVPQNLSASRPQDRQFILSSKKLLLSDSGFYLCAWSVGSGNTIYFGEGSWLTVV.

This CDR3 reads CASSPLDSGVETQYF. CDR3 nucleotides: TGTGCCAGCAGCCCCTTGGACAGCGGGGTCGAGACCCAGTACTTC. V and J are TRBV6-6 and TRBJ2-5, with D possibly being TRBD2 (7 bases). V lost 6 bases, J lost 5 bases, and 19 bases lay in between. Germline V gene data show CDR1 as MNHNY and CDR2 as SVGAGI (reference sequence). The CDR3 is 15 amino acids.